These 17 T cell receptor beta chains were sequenced from one sample in a study of blood T cell repertoires in COVID-19. This table comes from immunoSEQ multiplex PCR, and its TCRdb copy is limited to in-frame clones, with some not included. The repertoire holds hundreds of thousands of clones, with roughly nine tenths as singletons. Material for sequencing was PBMCs or T cells enriched from blood (not recorded which). The receptors here all came from a man aged 18 to 29 who had recovered from COVID-19.

The chain employs TRBV7-9 and TRBJ2-2; 11 bases are shared with TRBD1. The CDR3 consists of 18 residues. Germline assignment: CDR1 SEHNR and CDR2 FQNEAQ (reference sequence). The V and J ends lost 3 bases and 4 bases, in that order; junction bases with no gene match: 10. The CDR3 reads CASSFLSRGQGGTGELFF. CDR3 in DNA: TGTGCCAGCAGCTTTTTATCGAGGGGACAGGGGGGCACCGGGGAGCTGTTTTTT.

This clone was recorded a few times. The CDR3 spells CASRSVEGVNTEAFF. In DNA form, the CDR3 reads TGTGCCAGCAGGTCGGTAGAGGGCGTGAACACTGAAGCTTTCTTT. The chain couples TRBV6-5 to TRBJ1-1; no clear D gene. The CDR3 runs 15 residues. The germline V gene has CDR1 MNHEY and CDR2 SVGAGI. The V and J ends lost 6 bases and 0 bases respectively, with 14 bases between them.

This chain uses TRBV5-8 with TRBJ2-1; 10 bases fit TRBD1. The CDR3 contains 17 residues. V shed 4 bases and J 1 base; nucleotides not matched to a gene: 8. CDR1 and CDR2 (germline): SGHTS, YDEGEE. CDR3 nucleotides: TGTGCCAGCAGCACTGGACAGGGGGTTAGTTCCTACAATGAGCAGTTCTTC. Its translation: CASSTGQGVSSYNEQFF.

The rearrangement joins TRBV19 to TRBJ1-1; the D gene is possibly TRBD1 (6 bases). The CDR3 length is 13 residues. Trimming removed 9 bases at V and 1 base at J, with 12 bases between. Germline-derived CDR1 and CDR2 are LNHDA and SQIVND (reference sequence). DNA of the CDR3: TGTGCCAGCGGGGGGCAGGGGAACACTGAAGCTTTCTTT. It is translated as CASGGQGNTEAFF. The complete variable domain, with remaining parts taken from reference TRBV19 and TRBJ1-1, reads DGGITQSPKYLFRKEGQNVTLSCEQNLNHDAMYWYRQDPGQGLRLIYYSQIVNDFQKGDIAEGYSVSREKKESFPLTVTSAQKNPTAFYLCASGGQGNTEAFFGQGTRLTVV.

The chain combines TRBV4-1 with TRBJ1-6, with 9 bases that match TRBD1. The CDR3 consists of 14 residues. CDR1 is MGHRA and CDR2 is YSYEKL in the germline V gene. V shed 0 bases and J 9 bases; nucleotides not matched to a gene: 0. CDR3 DNA sequence: TGCGCCAGCAGCCAAGAGACAGGGGGTTCACCCCTCCACTTT. Its translation is CASSQETGGSPLHF.

The chain couples TRBV5-1 to TRBJ2-7, with D possibly TRBD1 on 6 matching bases. The CDR3 loop spans 15 amino acids. Germline lookup yields CDR1 SGHRS and CDR2 YFSETQ. V gave up 3 bases and J gave up 2 bases, with 15 bases separating them. CDR3 DNA sequence: TGCGCCAGCAGCTCGGGACACGGGGTCACCTACGAGCAGTACTTC. Residues: CASSSGHGVTYEQYF.

The V gene is TRBV6-5, the J gene TRBJ2-3, with D maybe TRBD2 (5 bases). V was pared by 6 bases and J by 7 bases, with 11 bases between. CDR3 length: 12 residues. Germline CDR1 and CDR2: MNHEY and SVGAGI. The CDR3 DNA reads as TGTGCCAGCAGGGACTGGGTGCATACGCAGTATTTT. Amino acid sequence: CASRDWVHTQYF.

CDR3: CASSLGPGAHQPQHF. The CDR3 nucleotides read TGTGCCAGCAGTTTAGGACCAGGGGCCCATCAGCCCCAGCATTTT. This rearrangement joins TRBV27 to TRBJ1-5; D is perhaps TRBD1 (6 bases). In germline, CDR1 is MNHEY, CDR2 SMNVEV (reference sequence). The CDR3 covers 15 residues. Deletions cut 2 bases from V and 5 bases from J, with 13 bases between.

The CDR3: CASSFGSGTGGTDTQYF. Here the CDR3 DNA reads TGTGCCAGCAGCTTTGGTTCGGGGACAGGGGGCACAGATACGCAGTATTTT. The chain links TRBV7-2 to TRBJ2-3, with 10 bases lining up with TRBD1. CDR3 length: 17 residues. V was clipped by 3 bases and J by 1 base; unmatched bases: 7. The germline gives CDR1 SGHTA, CDR2 FQGNSA.

Here the CDR3 reads CASSSRQGRNNEQFF. Written as DNA, the CDR3 is TGTGCCAGCAGCTCGAGACAGGGTAGGAACAATGAGCAGTTCTTC. The chain combines TRBV5-8 with TRBJ2-1; TRBD1 matches 7 bases. The CDR3 spans 15 residues. V lost 3 bases and J lost 5; bases outside the gene matches: 8. Germline-derived CDR1 and CDR2 are SGHTS and YDEGEE. Using reference TRBV5-8 and TRBJ2-1 for the parts outside the CDR3, the full variable domain is EAGVTQSPTHLIKTRGQQATLRCSPISGHTSVYWYQQALGLGLQFLLWYDEGEERNRGNFPPRFSGRQFPNYSSELNVNALELEDSALYLCASSSRQGRNNEQFFGPGTRLTVL.

The J gene is TRBJ1-5, the V gene TRBV12-2; TRBD1 is the table's D call and was not checked against the DNA. TRBV12-2 is annotated as a pseudogene. This CDR3 is 17 amino acids long. The chain's CDR3 is CASRLNRGTHPNQPQHF. CDR3 in DNA: TGTGCAAGTCGCTTGAACAGGGGCACCCACCCCAATCAGCCCCAGCATTTT.

This chain joins TRBV14 and TRBJ2-1; 13 bases match TRBD2. Germline CDR1 SGHDN, CDR2 FVKESK. This CDR3 contains 17 residues. J gave up 4 bases and V 4 bases, and 7 bases lay outside the gene matches. The CDR3 DNA is TGTGCCAGCAGCCTCGGACTAGCGGGAGCGGGGTACAATGAGCAGTTCTTC. It yields the protein CASSLGLAGAGYNEQFF.

The CDR3 region is CASSIGTSQITDTQYF. Here the CDR3 DNA reads TGTGCCAGTAGTATCGGGACTTCACAAATCACAGATACGCAGTATTTT. This chain connects TRBV19 to TRBJ2-3; the D gene is possibly TRBD2 (6 bases). CDR3 size: 16 residues. Trimming stripped 3 bases from V and 2 bases from J, with 15 bases between. Germline V lookup: CDR1 LNHDA, CDR2 SQIVND (reference sequence).

This clone was counted a single time. This chain links TRBV2 with TRBJ2-2; D remains unclear. Germline V lookup: CDR1 SNHLY, CDR2 FYNNEI. The CDR3 spans 11 residues. V shed 8 bases and J shed 2 bases, with 3 bases lying between them. The CDR3 sequence: CASLNTGELFF. The CDR3 DNA is TGTGCCAGCCTCAACACCGGGGAGCTGTTTTTT. Supplemented by reference TRBV2 and TRBJ2-2, the full variable domain reads EPEVTQTPSHQVTQMGQEVILRCVPISNHLYFYWYRQILGQKVEFLVSFYNNEISEKSEIFDDQFSVERPDGSNFTLKIRSTKLEDSAMYFCASLNTGELFFGEGSRLTVL.

The gene calls are TRBV7-9 and TRBJ1-2; unclear D gene. Germline V gives CDR1 SEHNR, CDR2 FQNEAQ (reference sequence). Trimming took off 1 base at V and 8 bases at J, with 8 bases between the two ends. The CDR3 contains 12 residues. The CDR3 region is CASSLVVQGYTF. CDR3 coding DNA: TGTGCCAGCAGCTTAGTGGTCCAGGGCTACACCTTC.

This clone was found many times. V gene TRBV20-1 combines with J gene TRBJ2-2; maybe TRBD2 (7 bases). CDR1 is DFQATT and CDR2 is SNEGSKA in the germline V gene (reference sequence). V lost 3 bases to trimming and J lost 1 base, with 12 bases between them. This CDR3 is 15 amino acids long. CDR3 DNA: TGCAGTGCTAGTAGGGGGGGACAGAACACCGGGGAGCTGTTTTTT. This translates into CSASRGGQNTGELFF.

The V call is TRBV7-2, the J call TRBJ2-1, with 11 bases matching TRBD2. Trimming at V came to 1 base and at J to 9 bases, leaving 8 bases not matched to a gene. CDR1 is SGHTA and CDR2 is FQGNSA in the germline V gene. The CDR3 length is 16 residues. CDR3 region: CASSLVGTSGRVEQFF. CDR3 nucleotide sequence: TGTGCCAGCAGCTTAGTGGGGACTAGCGGACGGGTTGAGCAGTTCTTC.